Following are 18 T cell receptor beta chains from one sample sequenced in a study of blood T cell repertoires in COVID-19. Data came from immunoSEQ multiplex PCR; TCRdb stores just in-frame clones and leaves some out. Here the sample spans about 320,000 clones, around 84% being singletons. The sequenced sample was PBMCs or T cells enriched from blood (not recorded which). Source of these receptors: a woman aged 30 to 39 who had been exposed to COVID-19.

The chain uses TRBV7-3 and TRBJ2-7, with 12 bases aligning to TRBD2. The ends lost 4 bases at V and 2 bases at J; junction bases unmatched: 0. The CDR3 contains 14 residues. The germline V gene encodes CDR1 SGHTA and CDR2 FQGTGA. CDR3 sequence reads: CASSSSGGAYEQYF. The CDR3 nucleotides are TGTGCCAGCAGCTCTAGCGGGGGGGCCTACGAGCAGTACTTC.

This clone appeared a single time. The chain is built from TRBV4-2 and TRBJ2-1; 7 positions agree with TRBD1. The CDR3 is made up of 16 amino acids. Germline V lookup: CDR1 LGHNA, CDR2 YNFKEQ. The trim removed 0 bases at V and 6 bases at J, leaving 8 bases unmatched. Written as DNA, the CDR3 is TGTGCCAGCAGCCAAGACCCCCCGACAGGGCGCAATGAGCAGTTCTTC. Protein product: CASSQDPPTGRNEQFF.

The chain has TRBV28 and TRBJ1-1; a weak D match, TRBD1 (5 bases). With 3 bases removed from V and 12 bases from J, the gap between germline ends came to 14 bases. This CDR3 region has 12 residues. Germline values: CDR1 MDHEN, CDR2 SYDVKM. CDR3 sequence: CASSLGLKNTFF. The CDR3 nucleotides read TGTGCCAGCAGTTTGGGACTAAAGAACACTTTCTTT.

The V call is TRBV27, the J call TRBJ2-1; 15 bases are shared with TRBD2. Germline V CDR1 and CDR2: MNHEY, SMNVEV (reference sequence). The CDR3 is 21 residues long. Trimming cost V 3 bases and J 0 bases; bases outside gene matches: 12. DNA of the CDR3: TGTGCCAGCAGTTTCACCCTGGGACTAGCGGGGGGCCTATACTCCTACAATGAGCAGTTCTTC. It yields the protein CASSFTLGLAGGLYSYNEQFF.

The genes are TRBV27 and TRBJ1-1; no clear D gene. The CDR3 totals 13 residues. Per the germline V gene, CDR1 is MNHEY and CDR2 is SMNVEV (reference sequence). The V end lost 2 bases, the J end lost 0 bases, and 4 bases lay between the germline ends. The CDR3 here is CASSLHMNTEAFF. The CDR3, as DNA: TGTGCCAGCAGTTTACACATGAACACTGAAGCTTTCTTT.

The V call is TRBV18, the J call TRBJ2-7, with 9 bases aligning to TRBD1. The CDR3 loop spans 15 amino acids. CDR1 KGHSH and CDR2 LQKENI come from the germline V gene. The junction had 8 bases not matched to a gene; V was cut back by 5 bases and J by 3 bases. CDR3 residues: CASSGGQGLFYEQYF. The CDR3 DNA sequence: TGTGCCAGCTCAGGGGGACAGGGCCTATTCTACGAGCAGTACTTC. The whole variable domain, filled in from reference TRBV18 and TRBJ2-7, reads NAGVMQNPRHLVRRRGQEARLRCSPMKGHSHVYWYRQLPEEGLKFMVYLQKENIIDESGMPKERFSAEFPKEGPSILRIQQVVRGDSAAYFCASSGGQGLFYEQYFGPGTRLTVT.

The CDR3: CASRWQGGEQYF. The CDR3 region has the DNA TGTGCCAGCAGATGGCAGGGGGGCGAGCAGTACTTC. The chain combines TRBV28 with TRBJ2-7; D might be TRBD1 (7 bases). The CDR3 contains 12 residues. V lost 6 bases and J lost 6, with 12 bases in between. Germline V lookup: CDR1 MDHEN, CDR2 SYDVKM.

This chain links TRBV5-1 with TRBJ1-5; 9 nucleotides align to TRBD1. The CDR3 runs 15 residues. With 0 bases clipped from V and 7 bases from J, the junction kept 5 bases outside the gene matches. CDR1 and CDR2 from the germline V gene are SGHRS and YFSETQ. CDR3: CASSLGGQGRQPQHF. The CDR3 nucleotides are TGCGCCAGCAGCTTGGGGGGACAGGGTCGCCAGCCCCAGCATTTT.

This rearrangement joins TRBV27 to TRBJ1-5, with D unclear. Germline CDR1 reads MNHEY; CDR2 reads SMNVEV (reference sequence). Trimming stripped 5 bases from V and 4 bases from J, with 15 bases between. The length of the CDR3 is 15 residues. The DNA of the CDR3 is TGTGCCAGCAGTCCGACATGGACTCTTAATCAGCCCCAGCATTTT. Translating it yields CASSPTWTLNQPQHF.

The chain uses TRBV5-1 and TRBJ1-6; D is unresolved. Germline-derived CDR1 and CDR2 are SGHRS and YFSETQ. There are 15 residues in the CDR3. V shed 0 bases and J shed 0 bases, with 4 bases lying between them. The CDR3 nucleotides are TGCGCCAGCAGCTTGGGCGGCTCCTATAATTCACCCCTCCACTTT. As protein: CASSLGGSYNSPLHF.

This CDR3 reads CAWNQPGQSNYGYTF. Here the CDR3 DNA reads TGTGCCTGGAATCAACCGGGACAGAGTAACTATGGCTACACCTTC. The chain uses TRBV30 and TRBJ1-2; 7 bases are a match to TRBD1. Germline CDR1 is GTSNPN and CDR2 is SVGIG (reference sequence). V was pared by 4 bases and J by 1 base, with 9 bases of the junction left unmatched. The CDR3 is 15 amino acids. Full variable domain (remainder filled in from reference TRBV30 and TRBJ1-2): SQTIHQWPATLVQPVGSPLSLECTVEGTSNPNLYWYRQAAGRGLQLLFYSVGIGQISSEVPQNLSASRPQDRQFILSSKKLLLSDSGFYLCAWNQPGQSNYGYTFGSGTRLTVV.

The chain is built from TRBV6-1 and TRBJ1-2; 7 bases line up with TRBD1. Germline lookup yields CDR1 MNHNS and CDR2 SASEGT. The CDR3 is 14 residues long. J lost 4 bases, V lost 0 bases, and 2 bases had no gene match. For the CDR3, the DNA is TGTGCCAGCAGTGAAGCGACAGGGAGCTATGGCTACACCTTC. It translates to CASSEATGSYGYTF.

The chain links TRBV5-8 to TRBJ2-7; D possibly corresponds to TRBD2 (6 bases). The CDR3 has 15 residues. The germline V gene encodes CDR1 SGHTS and CDR2 YDEGEE. V was trimmed by 0 bases and J by 3 bases, leaving 13 bases between them. DNA for the CDR3: TGTGCCAGCAGCTTGGCGGGGAGGCCCTTCTACGAGCAGTACTTC. It yields the protein CASSLAGRPFYEQYF.

The chain combines TRBV18 with TRBJ1-2, with TRBD1 identical over 7 bases. CDR3 length: 18 residues. Germline V gene data show CDR1 as KGHSH and CDR2 as LQKENI. V was pared by 3 bases and J by 0 bases, with 13 bases of the junction left unmatched. The CDR3: CASSPKGTALRTNYGYTF. The CDR3 DNA reads as TGTGCCAGCTCACCCAAAGGGACAGCCCTTAGAACTAACTATGGCTACACCTTC.

The rearrangement links TRBV4-3 to TRBJ2-3; TRBD2 matches at 8 bases. This CDR3 comprises 16 residues. Germline CDR1 and CDR2: LGHNA and YSLEER. V gave up 2 bases and J gave up 6 bases; unmatched junction bases: 10. The DNA of the CDR3 is TGCGCCAGCAGCCAAACTGCGGGGGGCCCATGGGATACGCAGTATTTT. Its translation: CASSQTAGGPWDTQYF.

This chain links TRBV3-1 (or the pseudogene TRBV3-2) with TRBJ2-5; 7 nucleotides align to TRBD2. Germline V gives CDR1 LGHDT, CDR2 YNNKEL (reference sequence). The V gene end was trimmed by 4 bases and the J gene end by 7 bases; junction bases not matched to a gene: 9. The CDR3 is 14 residues long. CDR3 residues: CASSRGRAFGTQYF. The CDR3 DNA reads as TGTGCCAGCAGCCGGGGGAGGGCCTTTGGGACCCAGTACTTC.

This clone was seen only a few times. The chain employs TRBV30 and TRBJ1-4; TRBD1 matches at 8 bases. V was pared by 3 bases and J by 1 base, with 4 bases of the junction left unmatched. This CDR3 has 15 amino acids. Germline assignment: CDR1 GTSNPN and CDR2 SVGIG (reference sequence). The CDR3 sequence is CAWRGQAGTNEKLFF. The CDR3 DNA reads TGTGCCTGGAGGGGACAGGCGGGAACTAATGAAAAACTGTTTTTT.

V and J are TRBV7-3 and TRBJ2-7; tentative D call: TRBD1 (5 bases). Trimming took off 2 bases at V and 5 bases at J, with 7 bases between the two ends. There are 12 residues in the CDR3. Germline-derived CDR1 and CDR2 are SGHTA and FQGTGA. CDR3 loop: CASSLGANEQYF. In DNA form, the CDR3 reads TGTGCCAGCAGCTTAGGGGCGAACGAGCAGTACTTC.